This T cell receptor (beta chain) comes out of a study of CD8 T cells in ankylosing spondylitis. The V and J ends lost 5 bases and 6 bases, in that order; junction bases with no gene match: 2. This CDR3 contains 13 residues. Germline values: CDR1 SQVTM, CDR2 ANQGSEA. A single record per CDR3 protein comes from TCRdb applying MiXCR to the 5' RACE reads. Among about 250,000 distinct CDR3 sequences listed, about 30% were seen once. Ten or more counts support this clonotype. Sequenced material: blood, either unsorted or a sorted T cell fraction (not recorded which). V gene TRBV29-1 combines with J gene TRBJ1-5; TRBD1 matches 12 bases. This sequence was found in a male donor with ankylosing spondylitis or in good health (not recorded which). Written as DNA, the CDR3 is TGCAGCGTTCGGGACAGGGGGCCTCAGCCCCAGCATTTT. It translates to CSVRDRGPQPQHF.